The rows below give T cell receptor beta chains drawn from one sample of a study of T cell repertoires in cytomegalovirus infection. One entry per CDR3 protein results from TCRdb running MiXCR on the reads. This sample has about 260,000 distinct CDR3 sequences, with roughly an eighth found just once. Sample: PBMCs. The source of these receptors is a human donor in good health (CMV status not recorded). Some clones in this sample may be carry-over from other donors' samples. Each CDR3 is given with its conserved first and last residue. Fields, in order: clone size, J gene, V gene, D gene, CDR3 protein, CDR3 DNA. The D gene is left open where the match is weak. Clone size is not always given. Where it is, it says once, few, many or a class for expanded clones.

>NA|TRBJ2-1|TRBV4-3|TRBD2
CASSQGRGTSGFEEQFF
TGCGCCAGCAGCCAAGGAAGGGGGACTAGCGGGTTCGAAGAGCAGTTCTTC
>NA|TRBJ2-7|TRBV29-1|NA
CSVQGPSYEQYF
TGCAGCGTTCAGGGGCCCTCCTACGAGCAGTACTTC
>few|TRBJ2-1|TRBV6-4|NA
CASSDDLLSSYNEQFF
TGTGCCAGCAGTGACGATCTCCTAAGCTCCTACAATGAGCAGTTCTTC
>NA|TRBJ2-1|TRBV19|TRBD2
CASRSTSGSGGEQFF
TGTGCCAGTAGGTCGACTAGCGGGAGCGGTGGTGAGCAGTTCTTC
>many|TRBJ1-1|TRBV7-9|NA
CASSEGRGNTEAFF
TGTGCCAGCAGCGAAGGACGGGGAAACACTGAAGCTTTCTTT
>few|TRBJ1-2|TRBV29-1|NA
CSVGQGIGYGYTF
TGCAGCGTCGGGCAGGGGATCGGCTATGGCTACACCTTC
>NA|TRBJ2-7|TRBV2|NA
CASGKGMTSYEQYF
TGTGCCAGCGGAAAAGGAATGACCTCCTACGAGCAGTACTTC
>few|TRBJ1-6|TRBV20-1|NA
CSARGGGSSYNSPLHF
TGCAGTGCTAGGGGGGGAGGGAGCTCCTATAATTCACCCCTCCACTTT
>many|TRBJ2-5|TRBV12-3/TRBV12-4|NA
CASSLRVETQYF
TGTGCCAGCAGCCTGAGAGTTGAGACCCAGTACTTC
>NA|TRBJ1-2|TRBV7-3|NA
CASSLDRTVGYTF
TGTGCCAGCAGCTTAGATCGAACAGTGGGCTACACCTTC
>NA|TRBJ2-1|TRBV14|TRBD2
CASSQDPGRGYNEQFF
TGTGCCAGCAGCCAAGATCCCGGGCGGGGGTACAATGAGCAGTTCTTC
>many|TRBJ2-3|TRBV7-2|NA
CASSSPPLGPGGDTQYF
TGTGCCAGCAGCTCTCCTCCCCTTGGTCCGGGTGGAGATACGCAGTATTTT
>NA|TRBJ1-2|TRBV5-1|TRBD1
CASSPDRGWGYTF
TGCGCCAGCAGCCCGGACAGGGGCTGGGGCTACACCTTC
>many|TRBJ2-2|TRBV5-6|NA
CASSLKHRNTGELFF
TGTGCCAGCAGCTTGAAGCACAGGAACACCGGGGAGCTGTTTTTT
>NA|TRBJ2-4|TRBV2|NA
CASSSDQIIAKNIQYF
TGTGCCAGCAGCTCAGACCAGATTATAGCCAAAAACATTCAGTACTTC
>few|TRBJ2-7|TRBV20-1|TRBD2
CSARVPTSAYEQYF
TGCAGTGCTAGAGTCCCGACTAGCGCCTACGAGCAGTACTTC
>many|TRBJ1-1|TRBV10-3|NA
CAISGIPNTEAFF
TGTGCCATCAGTGGAATCCCGAACACTGAAGCTTTCTTT
>many|TRBJ2-2|TRBV6-2/TRBV6-3|NA
CASSYGTTVGSSRGELFF
TGTGCCAGCAGTTACGGTACCACAGTGGGTTCGTCCAGAGGGGAGCTGTTTTTT
>many|TRBJ2-7|TRBV7-8|TRBD2
CASSLAHSSGSLDEQYF
TGTGCCAGCAGCTTAGCGCACTCTAGCGGGAGTCTAGACGAGCAGTACTTC
>NA|TRBJ2-3|TRBV5-1|NA
CASSSQGGLADTQYF
TGCGCCAGCAGCTCCCAGGGGGGGCTCGCAGATACGCAGTATTTT
>NA|TRBJ1-2|TRBV20-1|NA
CSARAGARIGYTF
TGCAGTGCGCGCGCAGGGGCCCGTATTGGCTACACCTTC
>many|TRBJ2-7|TRBV7-8|TRBD2
CASSPTSGRTEQYF
TGTGCCAGCAGCCCAACTAGCGGGAGAACCGAGCAGTACTTC
>few|TRBJ2-2|TRBV4-1|TRBD1
CASSQGQTGELFF
TGCGCCAGCAGCCAGGGACAGACCGGGGAGCTGTTTTTT
>NA|TRBJ2-1|TRBV6-2/TRBV6-3|TRBD2
CASSYPAGGHNEQFF
TGTGCCAGCAGTTATCCAGCGGGAGGCCACAATGAGCAGTTCTTC
>NA|TRBJ2-3|TRBV6-2/TRBV6-3|TRBD1
CASTRDSATSTDTQYF
TGTGCCAGCACCCGGGACAGCGCCACTAGCACAGATACGCAGTATTTT
>many|TRBJ2-3|TRBV7-2|TRBD2
CASSLQLAPTDTQYF
TGTGCCAGCAGCTTACAACTAGCGCCCACAGATACGCAGTATTTT
>many|TRBJ1-1|TRBV28|TRBD1
CASSSAGQRTFF
TGTGCCAGCAGCTCAGCGGGACAGAGAACTTTCTTT
>many|TRBJ1-5|TRBV4-1|NA
CASSQKTGTQTLPPGNQPQHF
TGCGCCAGCAGCCAAAAAACGGGGACACAAACCCTTCCTCCGGGCAATCAGCCCCAGCATTTT
>NA|TRBJ1-6|TRBV27|NA
CASSADVQARNSPLHF
TGTGCCAGCAGTGCGGATGTCCAGGCGAGAAATTCACCCCTCCACTTT
>few|TRBJ2-1|TRBV5-4|TRBD1
CASSLGGQTHNEQFF
TGTGCCAGCAGCTTAGGGGGCCAGACCCACAATGAGCAGTTCTTC
>few|TRBJ2-1|TRBV11-2|TRBD1
CASRETGDEQFF
TGTGCCAGCAGGGAGACAGGGGACGAGCAGTTCTTC
>many|TRBJ2-1|TRBV7-3|NA
CASSDGTYNEQFF
TGTGCCAGCAGCGACGGGACTTACAATGAGCAGTTCTTC
>few|TRBJ2-6|TRBV4-1|NA
CASTNRRSGANVLTF
TGCGCCAGCACCAATAGGCGCTCTGGGGCCAACGTCCTGACTTTC
>few|TRBJ1-1|TRBV19|NA
CASRVQRNTEAFF
TGTGCCAGTAGGGTCCAGAGGAACACTGAAGCTTTCTTT
>many|TRBJ2-7|TRBV6-6|NA
CASSYSLESSYEQYF
TGTGCCAGCAGTTACTCGTTGGAATCCTCCTACGAGCAGTACTTC
>few|TRBJ2-3|TRBV5-1|NA
CASRPSGASTDTQYF
TGCGCCAGCCGGCCATCGGGGGCTAGCACAGATACGCAGTATTTT
>NA|TRBJ2-5|TRBV25-1|NA
CASSEFRVLETQYF
TGTGCCAGCAGTGAATTTAGGGTCCTGGAGACCCAGTACTTC
>medium-sized|TRBJ2-7|TRBV7-6|NA
CASSLSTTYEQYF
TGTGCCAGCAGCTTATCTACTACCTACGAGCAGTACTTC
>few|TRBJ1-1|TRBV29-1|NA
CSAGTWRAEAFF
TGCAGCGCAGGGACTTGGCGCGCTGAAGCTTTCTTT
>NA|TRBJ1-3|TRBV4-2|NA
CASSQPTRMGASGNTIYF
TGTGCCAGCAGCCAACCAACCAGGATGGGGGCCTCTGGAAACACCATATATTTT
>NA|TRBJ2-1|TRBV20-1|NA
CSAYEGNEQFF
TGCAGTGCTTACGAGGGTAATGAGCAGTTCTTC
>many|TRBJ1-5|TRBV7-2|NA
CASTVDRTNQPQHF
TGTGCCAGCACCGTAGACAGGACCAATCAGCCCCAGCATTTT
>many|TRBJ2-3|TRBV7-2|TRBD2
CASSAAGGAYDTQYF
TGTGCCAGCAGCGCAGCGGGAGGGGCTTATGATACGCAGTATTTT
>NA|TRBJ1-2|TRBV20-1|NA
CSATHLGENYGYTF
TGCAGTGCTACCCACCTGGGGGAAAACTATGGCTACACCTTC
>NA|TRBJ1-1|TRBV5-1|NA
CASSEYARQATNTEAFF
TGCGCCAGCAGCGAATACGCAAGACAGGCGACGAACACTGAAGCTTTCTTT
>many|TRBJ2-2|TRBV7-9|NA
CASSLSPDTGELFF
TGTGCCAGCAGTCTCTCCCCAGACACCGGGGAGCTGTTTTTT
>many|TRBJ2-2|TRBV12-3/TRBV12-4|TRBD2
CASSLIGGGGNTGELFF
TGTGCCAGCAGTTTAATAGGCGGCGGGGGGAACACCGGGGAGCTGTTTTTT
>many|TRBJ2-6|TRBV18|NA
CASSPLFRDSGANVLTF
TGTGCCAGCTCACCACTTTTCAGGGACTCTGGGGCCAACGTCCTGACTTTC
>few|TRBJ1-5|TRBV9|NA
CASSLAGVWPQHF
TGTGCCAGCAGCTTAGCCGGCGTTTGGCCCCAGCATTTT
>NA|TRBJ2-6|TRBV20-1|NA
CSARDQRAGANVLTF
TGCAGTGCTAGAGATCAAAGGGCTGGGGCCAACGTCCTGACTTTC
>many|TRBJ2-7|TRBV11-2|NA
CASSLRQFYEQYF
TGTGCCAGCAGCCTCCGACAGTTCTACGAGCAGTACTTC
>NA|TRBJ2-4|TRBV20-1|NA
CSARATGVDIQYF
TGCAGTGCTAGAGCTACAGGTGTTGACATTCAGTACTTC
>few|TRBJ2-3|TRBV7-9|TRBD2
CASSSRLAALGTDTQYF
TGTGCCAGCAGCTCACGCCTAGCGGCTCTCGGCACAGATACGCAGTATTTT